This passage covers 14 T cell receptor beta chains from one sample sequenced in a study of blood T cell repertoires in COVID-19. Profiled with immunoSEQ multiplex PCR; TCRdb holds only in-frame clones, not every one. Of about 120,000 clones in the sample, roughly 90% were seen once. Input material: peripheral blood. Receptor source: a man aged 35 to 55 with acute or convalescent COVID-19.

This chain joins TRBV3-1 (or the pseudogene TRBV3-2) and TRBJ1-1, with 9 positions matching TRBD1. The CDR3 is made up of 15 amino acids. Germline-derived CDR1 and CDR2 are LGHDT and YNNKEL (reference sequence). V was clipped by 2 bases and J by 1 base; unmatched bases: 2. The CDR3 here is CASSQPGQGNTEAFF. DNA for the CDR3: TGTGCCAGCAGCCAACCGGGACAGGGGAACACTGAAGCTTTCTTT.

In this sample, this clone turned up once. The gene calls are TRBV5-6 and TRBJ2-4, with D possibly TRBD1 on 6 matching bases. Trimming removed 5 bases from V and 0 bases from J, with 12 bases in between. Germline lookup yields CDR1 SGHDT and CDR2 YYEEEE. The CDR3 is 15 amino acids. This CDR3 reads CASRNRVLAKNIQYF. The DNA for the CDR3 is TGTGCCAGCAGGAACAGGGTATTAGCCAAAAACATTCAGTACTTC.

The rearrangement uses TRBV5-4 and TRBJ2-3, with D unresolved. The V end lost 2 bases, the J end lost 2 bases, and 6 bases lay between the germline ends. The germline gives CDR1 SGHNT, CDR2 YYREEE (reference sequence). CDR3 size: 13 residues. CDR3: CASSLLHTDTQYF. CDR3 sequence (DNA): TGTGCCAGCAGCTTACTACACACAGATACGCAGTATTTT.

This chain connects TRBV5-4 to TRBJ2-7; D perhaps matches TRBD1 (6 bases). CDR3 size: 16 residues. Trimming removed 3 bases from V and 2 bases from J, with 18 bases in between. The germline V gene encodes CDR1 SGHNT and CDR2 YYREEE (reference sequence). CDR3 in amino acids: CASSSTPDRPTYEQYF. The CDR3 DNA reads TGTGCCAGCAGCTCGACGCCTGACAGGCCCACCTACGAGCAGTACTTC.

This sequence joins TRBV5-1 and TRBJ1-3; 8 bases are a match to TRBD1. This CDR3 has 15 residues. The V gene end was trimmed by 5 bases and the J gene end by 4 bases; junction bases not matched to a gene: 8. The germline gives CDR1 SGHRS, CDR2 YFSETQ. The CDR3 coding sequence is TGCGCCAGCAGTTATTCGACAGGGGCAGGAAACACCATATATTTT. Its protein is CASSYSTGAGNTIYF.

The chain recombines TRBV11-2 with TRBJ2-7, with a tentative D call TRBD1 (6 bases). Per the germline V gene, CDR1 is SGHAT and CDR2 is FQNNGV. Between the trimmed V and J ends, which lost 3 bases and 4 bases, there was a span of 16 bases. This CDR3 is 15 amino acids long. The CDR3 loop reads CASSFSSGGLYEQYF. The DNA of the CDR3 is TGTGCCAGCAGCTTTTCGTCTGGGGGCCTGTACGAGCAGTACTTC.

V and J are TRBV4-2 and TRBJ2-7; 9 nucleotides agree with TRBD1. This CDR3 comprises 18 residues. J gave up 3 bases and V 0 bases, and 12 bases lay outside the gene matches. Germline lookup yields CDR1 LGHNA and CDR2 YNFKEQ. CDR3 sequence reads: CASSQDRSRTGVRYEQYF. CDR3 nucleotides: TGTGCCAGCAGCCAAGATCGGTCCCGGACAGGGGTTCGCTACGAGCAGTACTTC.

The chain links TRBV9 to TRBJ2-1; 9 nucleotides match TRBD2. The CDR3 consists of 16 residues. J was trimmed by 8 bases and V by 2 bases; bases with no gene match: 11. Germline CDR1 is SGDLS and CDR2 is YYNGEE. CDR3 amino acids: CASSVEFSGSRDEQFF. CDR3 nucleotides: TGTGCCAGCAGCGTCGAATTTAGCGGGAGTCGCGATGAGCAGTTCTTC.

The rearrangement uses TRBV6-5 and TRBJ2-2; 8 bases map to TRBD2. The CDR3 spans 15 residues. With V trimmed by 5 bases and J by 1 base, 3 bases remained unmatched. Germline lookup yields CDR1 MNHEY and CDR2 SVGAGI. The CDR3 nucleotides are TGTGCCAGCAGTACGACTAGCGTGAACACCGGGGAGCTGTTTTTT. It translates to CASSTTSVNTGELFF.

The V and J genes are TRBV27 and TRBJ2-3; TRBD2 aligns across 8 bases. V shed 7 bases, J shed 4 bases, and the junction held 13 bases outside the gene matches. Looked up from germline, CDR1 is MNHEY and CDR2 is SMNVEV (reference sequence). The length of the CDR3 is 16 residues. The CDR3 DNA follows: TGTGCCAGCAAGGTATCCGCGGGAGGAGGTGCAGATACGCAGTATTTT. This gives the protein CASKVSAGGGADTQYF.

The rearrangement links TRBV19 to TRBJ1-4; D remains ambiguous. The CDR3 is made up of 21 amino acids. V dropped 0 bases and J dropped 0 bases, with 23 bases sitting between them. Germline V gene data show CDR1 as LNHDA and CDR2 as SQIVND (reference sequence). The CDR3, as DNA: TGTGCCAGTAGTATAGATCGGTTGCCTGGAGGTACTACGACAACTAATGAAAAACTGTTTTTT. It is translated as CASSIDRLPGGTTTTNEKLFF.

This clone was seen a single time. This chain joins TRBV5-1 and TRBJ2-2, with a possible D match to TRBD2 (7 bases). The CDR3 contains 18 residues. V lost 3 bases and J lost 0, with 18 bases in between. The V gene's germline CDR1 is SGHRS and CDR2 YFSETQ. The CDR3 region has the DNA TGCGCCAGCAGCTCCATTCCACAGGGAGGGTCGAACACCGGGGAGCTGTTTTTT. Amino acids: CASSSIPQGGSNTGELFF.

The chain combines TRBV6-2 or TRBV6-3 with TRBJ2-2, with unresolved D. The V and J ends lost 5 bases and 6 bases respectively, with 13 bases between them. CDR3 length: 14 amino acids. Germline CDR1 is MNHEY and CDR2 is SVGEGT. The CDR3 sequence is CASSLLDFSGELFF. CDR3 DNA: TGTGCCAGCAGTCTCCTCGACTTCTCCGGGGAGCTGTTTTTT.

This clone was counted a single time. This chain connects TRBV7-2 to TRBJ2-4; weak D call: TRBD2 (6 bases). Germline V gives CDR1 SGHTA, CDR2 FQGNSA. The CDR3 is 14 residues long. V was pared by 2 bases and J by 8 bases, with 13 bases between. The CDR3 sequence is CASSLTGVIDIQYF. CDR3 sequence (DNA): TGTGCCAGCAGCTTAACGGGGGTTATAGACATTCAGTACTTC. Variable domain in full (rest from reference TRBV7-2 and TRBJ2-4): GAGVSQSPSNKVTEKGKDVELRCDPISGHTALYWYRQSLGQGLEFLIYFQGNSAPDKSGLPSDRFSAERTGGSVSTLTIQRTQQEDSAVYLCASSLTGVIDIQYFGAGTRLSVL.